The rows below give T cell receptor beta chains drawn from one sample of a study of blood T cell repertoires in COVID-19. TCRdb's table, derived via immunoSEQ multiplex PCR, lists solely in-frame clones and lacks some. The repertoire holds roughly 200,000 clones, 80% to 90% seen once, with approximately 6.2% in the top ten. Sequencing was done on a sample of peripheral blood. The receptors here all came from a man in his fifties or sixties who had recovered from COVID-19. CDR3s include the opening cysteine and the closing phenylalanine or tryptophan. Fields, in order: J gene, D gene, V gene, clone size, CDR3 protein, CDR3 DNA. A D gene is named only where the DNA matches it firmly. Part of the rows lack a size; the others show once, few, many or a class for expanded clones.

TRBJ2-5,TRBD2,TRBV10-3,once,CAISRTSGQETQYF,TGTGCCATCAGTCGGACTAGCGGCCAAGAGACCCAGTACTTC
TRBJ1-1,TRBD1,TRBV6-1,once,CASSDRQGMTEAFF,TGTGCCAGCAGTGATAGACAGGGGATGACTGAAGCTTTCTTT
TRBJ1-1,-,TRBV30,-,CACDSSEAFF,TGTGCCTGTGACAGTTCTGAAGCTTTCTTT
TRBJ2-2,TRBD2,TRBV24-1,-,CATSDPSGRGGELFF,TGTGCCACCAGTGATCCTAGCGGGAGGGGCGGGGAGCTGTTTTTT
TRBJ1-1,TRBD1,TRBV5-1,-,CASSLLGQGSMNTEAFF,TGCGCCAGCAGCTTGTTAGGACAGGGTTCCATGAACACTGAAGCTTTCTTT
TRBJ2-1,-,TRBV10-1,-,CASSDGAGAGHNEQFF,TGCGCCAGCAGTGATGGGGCAGGAGCTGGTCACAATGAGCAGTTCTTC
TRBJ1-5,TRBD1,TRBV6-5,-,CAIMLQGYSNQPQHF,TGTGCCATCATGCTACAGGGGTATAGCAATCAGCCCCAGCATTTT
TRBJ1-1,TRBD1,TRBV5-4,few,CASSGTGRDTEAFF,TGTGCCAGCAGCGGGACAGGGAGGGACACTGAAGCTTTCTTT
TRBJ1-2,TRBD1,TRBV5-1,-,CASSQGTVANYGYTF,TGCGCCAGCAGCCAAGGGACAGTTGCTAACTATGGCTACACCTTC
TRBJ2-6,-,TRBV7-3,many,CASSLTGSASGANVLTF,TGTGCCAGCAGCTTAACAGGGAGCGCGTCTGGGGCCAACGTCCTGACTTTC
TRBJ1-2,-,TRBV2,-,CASSETSYYGYTF,TGTGCCAGCAGTGAAACTTCTTACTATGGCTACACCTTC
TRBJ1-1,TRBD1,TRBV18,-,CASSTGQGIPFF,TGTGCCAGCTCGACCGGACAGGGCATTCCTTTCTTT
TRBJ2-3,-,TRBV5-4,once,CASSSKTGDTQYF,TGTGCCAGCAGCTCGAAGACTGGAGATACGCAGTATTTT
TRBJ1-3,TRBD1,TRBV4-3,-,CASSRQTGANSGNTIYF,TGCGCCAGCAGCCGGCAGACAGGGGCAAACTCTGGAAACACCATATATTTT
TRBJ2-5,TRBD1,TRBV28,-,CASRSGQGTQETQYF,TGTGCCAGCAGGTCGGGACAGGGGACCCAAGAGACCCAGTACTTC
TRBJ2-3,-,TRBV7-8,-,CASSLAFSPRADTQYF,TGTGCCAGCAGCTTAGCGTTTAGCCCCCGTGCAGATACGCAGTATTTT
TRBJ2-3,-,TRBV27,-,CASSFYRRGGTDTQYF,TGTGCCAGCAGTTTCTACAGGCGGGGTGGCACAGATACGCAGTATTTT
TRBJ1-1,-,TRBV30,-,CALDPGAEAFF,TGTGCCCTGGACCCAGGGGCTGAAGCTTTCTTT
TRBJ1-5,-,TRBV19,-,CASKDRPNNQPQHF,TGTGCCAGTAAAGACAGGCCAAACAATCAGCCCCAGCATTTT
TRBJ2-7,TRBD2,TRBV19,-,CASSIKREPAYEQYF,TGTGCCAGTAGTATTAAGCGGGAGCCCGCCTACGAGCAGTACTTC
TRBJ1-1,-,TRBV30,-,CAWMKTVNTEAFF,TGTGCCTGGATGAAGACAGTGAACACTGAAGCTTTCTTT
TRBJ2-1,-,TRBV5-4,once,CASGRQTSYNEQFF,TGTGCCAGCGGCCGACAGACCTCCTACAATGAGCAGTTCTTC
TRBJ2-3,TRBD1,TRBV29-1,-,CSFWTGGLGDTQYF,TGCAGCTTTTGGACAGGGGGACTCGGAGATACGCAGTATTTT
TRBJ1-2,-,TRBV12-3/TRBV12-4,-,CASSLEGVYGYTF,TGTGCCAGCAGTTTAGAAGGGGTCTATGGCTACACCTTC
TRBJ1-1,-,TRBV7-8,-,CASSLGAGTEAFF,TGTGCCAGCAGCTTAGGGGCAGGCACTGAAGCTTTCTTT
TRBJ2-2,TRBD1,TRBV5-6,-,CASSGSDRVGPGELFF,TGTGCCAGCAGCGGATCAGACAGGGTGGGGCCCGGGGAGCTGTTTTTT
TRBJ2-3,-,TRBV5-1,-,CASSLDRAGTDTQYF,TGCGCCAGCAGCTTGGACAGGGCCGGCACAGATACGCAGTATTTT
TRBJ1-5,-,TRBV7-2,-,CASSSPGGSINQPQHF,TGTGCCAGCAGCTCTCCCGGGGGATCCATCAATCAGCCCCAGCATTTT
TRBJ2-5,TRBD1,TRBV7-9,-,CASSIDRAWETQYF,TGTGCCAGCAGCATTGACAGGGCCTGGGAGACCCAGTACTTC
TRBJ2-1,-,TRBV12-3/TRBV12-4,-,CASSLREVNEQFF,TGTGCCAGCAGTTTACGAGAGGTCAATGAGCAGTTCTTC
TRBJ2-3,TRBD2,TRBV27,-,CASSSTSGRALDTQYF,TGTGCCAGCAGTTCGACTAGCGGGAGGGCCTTAGATACGCAGTATTTT
TRBJ1-6,-,TRBV12-5,once,CASGLVQGVNSPLHF,TGTGCTAGTGGTTTGGTGCAGGGTGTAAATTCACCCCTCCACTTT
TRBJ2-3,TRBD1,TRBV10-2,-,CASRNDRGLDTQYF,TGCGCCAGCAGAAATGACAGGGGGCTGGATACGCAGTATTTT
TRBJ2-2,TRBD2,TRBV7-8,-,CASSNSGRGIGELFF,TGTGCCAGCAGCAATAGCGGGAGAGGAATCGGGGAGCTGTTTTTT
TRBJ2-1,TRBD2,TRBV27,once,CASSGTSGSSYNEQFF,TGTGCCAGCAGCGGGACTAGCGGGAGTAGTTACAATGAGCAGTTCTTC
TRBJ2-7,-,TRBV18,-,CASSPPGRLSSYEQYF,TGTGCCAGCTCACCACCGGGCAGGTTGAGCTCCTACGAGCAGTACTTC
TRBJ2-7,-,TRBV7-8,-,CASSWTEGNEQYF,TGTGCCAGCAGCTGGACAGAAGGGAACGAGCAGTACTTC
TRBJ2-1,TRBD2,TRBV27,-,CASSPRGLASRTSLNEQFF,TGTGCCAGCAGCCCGCGGGGACTAGCAAGCCGTACGTCCCTTAATGAGCAGTTCTTC
TRBJ2-7,TRBD1,TRBV5-1,-,CASTHAGTGSYEQYF,TGCGCCAGCACCCATGCCGGGACAGGGAGCTACGAGCAGTACTTC
TRBJ1-1,TRBD1,TRBV7-2,-,CASSFGTGSRITEAFF,TGTGCCAGCAGCTTCGGGACAGGGAGTAGGATCACTGAAGCTTTCTTT
TRBJ1-2,TRBD1,TRBV30,-,CAWSVIRGQGEGYTF,TGTGCCTGGAGTGTAATTCGGGGACAGGGCGAAGGCTACACCTTC
TRBJ2-2,TRBD1,TRBV10-3,-,CAISGGGANTGELFF,TGTGCCATCAGTGGAGGGGGCGCGAACACCGGGGAGCTGTTTTTT